This record looks at one T cell receptor (beta chain) sequence and its context. Its target is unknown. These data are taken from a study of chemoradiotherapy in HPV16-positive cancers. V shed 7 bases and J shed 5 bases, with 14 bases lying between them. The CDR3 runs 13 residues. In germline, CDR1 is MDHEN, CDR2 SYDVKM. Here immunoSEQ multiplex PCR was the method, and the copy in TCRdb shows in-frame clones only, minus some. The top ten clones hold approximately 6.2% of a sample with around 23,000 clones, roughly 90% of them seen once. Points from the study as a whole: Functional assays defining HPV-specific T cells used only a couple of HPV16-positive patients.

The source material was blood, sampled from a patient who underwent chemoradiotherapy. The chain combines TRBV28 with TRBJ2-5; no definite D call. The clonotype originates from a human donor with HPV-associated anogenital cancer. The CDR3 protein is CASKSLVPETQYF. The CDR3 nucleotides are TGTGCCAGCAAGTCCTTAGTCCCGGAGACCCAGTACTTC.